This TCR beta chain was profiled in a study of regulatory T cells in long-lasting Graves disease. Overall study results and limits: New patients shared roughly 1,000 public clonotypes, fewer than the approximately 3,000 shared by persistent patients.

Building the TCR beta libraries relied on iRepertoire HTBI primers, and CDR3 regions underwent Arm-PCR. TCRdb analysed the multiplex PCR reads with MiXCR anew, one entry per CDR3 protein. This sample carries 450,000 to 700,000 distinct CDR3 sequences, about 14% of them seen once, and the ten largest clones take 8% to 10%. This clonotype was seen at least ten times. Its antigen is not known. The time point denotes: newly diagnosed GD, antithyroid drugs for less than 3 months. Making the TCR library involved RNA that had been extracted from PBMCs. Under American Thyroid Association guidelines, Graves' disease was diagnosed. The same data also contributed to another study, on T cells in Graves' hyperthyroidism and ophthalmopathy.

This TCR derives from a man aged 25 to 40 with Graves disease. Sample: peripheral blood mononuclear cells (PBMCs), taken at new diagnosis, from a patient treated with antithyroid drugs.

The CDR3 spells CSADPWGTDTQYF. CDR3 bases: TGCAGTGCTGACCCTTGGGGCACAGATACGCAGTATTTT. The chain combines TRBV20-1 with TRBJ2-3; D is undetermined. Trimming took 5 bases from V and 1 from J, leaving 10 bases between them. Germline CDR1 and CDR2: DFQATT and SNEGSKA (reference sequence). The CDR3 is made up of 13 amino acids.